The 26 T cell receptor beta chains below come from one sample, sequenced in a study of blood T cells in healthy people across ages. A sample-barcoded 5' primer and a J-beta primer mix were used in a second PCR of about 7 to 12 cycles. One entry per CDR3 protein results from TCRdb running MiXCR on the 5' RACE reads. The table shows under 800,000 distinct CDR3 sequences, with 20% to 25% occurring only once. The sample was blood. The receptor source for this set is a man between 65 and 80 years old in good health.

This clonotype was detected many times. The CDR3 region has the DNA TGCGCCAGCAGCCAGGGACAGGGAAGAACTGAAGCTTTCTTT. It translates to CASSQGQGRTEAFF. The chain combines TRBV5-1 with TRBJ1-1; 9 nucleotides agree with TRBD1. Germline CDR1 and CDR2: SGHRS and YFSETQ. This CDR3 is built from 14 residues. After removal of 4 bases from V and 5 bases from J, the junction contained 6 bases not matched to a gene.

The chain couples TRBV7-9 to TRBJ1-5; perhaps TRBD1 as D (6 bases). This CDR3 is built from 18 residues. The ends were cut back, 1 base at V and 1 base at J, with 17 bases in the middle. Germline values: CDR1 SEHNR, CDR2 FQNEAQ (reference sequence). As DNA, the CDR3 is TGTGCCAGCAGCTTAGAGATCGGGGGCCTGTCAAGCAATCAGCCCCAGCATTTT. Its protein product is CASSLEIGGLSSNQPQHF.

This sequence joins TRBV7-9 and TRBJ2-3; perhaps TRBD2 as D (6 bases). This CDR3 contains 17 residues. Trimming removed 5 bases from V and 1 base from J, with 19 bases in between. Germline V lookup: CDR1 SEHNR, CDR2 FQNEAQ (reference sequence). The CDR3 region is CASSPRGGPLGTDTQYF. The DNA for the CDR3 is TGTGCCAGCAGCCCTCGGGGAGGCCCGTTGGGCACAGATACGCAGTATTTT.

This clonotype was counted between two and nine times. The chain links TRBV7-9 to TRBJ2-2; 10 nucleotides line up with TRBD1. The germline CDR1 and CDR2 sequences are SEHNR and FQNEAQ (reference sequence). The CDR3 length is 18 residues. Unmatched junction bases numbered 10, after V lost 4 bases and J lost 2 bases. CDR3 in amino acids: CASSYPAGQGTNTGELFF. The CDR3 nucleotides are TGTGCCAGCAGCTACCCTGCGGGACAGGGGACAAACACCGGGGAGCTGTTTTTT.

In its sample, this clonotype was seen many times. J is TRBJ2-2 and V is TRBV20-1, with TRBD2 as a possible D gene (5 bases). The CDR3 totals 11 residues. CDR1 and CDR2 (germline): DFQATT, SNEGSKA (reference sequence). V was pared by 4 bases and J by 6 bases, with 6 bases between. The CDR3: CSATSSGELFF. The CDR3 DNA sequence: TGCAGTGCTACTAGCTCCGGGGAGCTGTTTTTT.

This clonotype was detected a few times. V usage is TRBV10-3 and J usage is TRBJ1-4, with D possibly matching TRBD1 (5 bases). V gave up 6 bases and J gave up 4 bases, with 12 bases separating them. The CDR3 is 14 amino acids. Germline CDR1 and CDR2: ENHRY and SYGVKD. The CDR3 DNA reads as TGTGCCATCAGAGCCGGGACGCTTAATGAAAAACTGTTTTTT. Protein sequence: CAIRAGTLNEKLFF.

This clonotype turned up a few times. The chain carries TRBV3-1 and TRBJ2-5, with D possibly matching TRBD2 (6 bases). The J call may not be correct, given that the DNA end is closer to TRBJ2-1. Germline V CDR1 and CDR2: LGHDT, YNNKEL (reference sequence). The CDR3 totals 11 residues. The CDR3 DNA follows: TGTGCCAGAAGGCGGGAAGATGAGCAGTTCTTC. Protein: CARRREDEQFF.

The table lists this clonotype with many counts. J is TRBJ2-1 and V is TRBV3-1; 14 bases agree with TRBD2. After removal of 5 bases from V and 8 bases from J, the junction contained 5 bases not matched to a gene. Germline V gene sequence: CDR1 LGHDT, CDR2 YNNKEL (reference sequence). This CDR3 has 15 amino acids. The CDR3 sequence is CASSTGTSGSYEQFF. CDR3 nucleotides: TGTGCCAGCAGCACCGGGACTAGCGGGAGCTATGAGCAGTTCTTC.

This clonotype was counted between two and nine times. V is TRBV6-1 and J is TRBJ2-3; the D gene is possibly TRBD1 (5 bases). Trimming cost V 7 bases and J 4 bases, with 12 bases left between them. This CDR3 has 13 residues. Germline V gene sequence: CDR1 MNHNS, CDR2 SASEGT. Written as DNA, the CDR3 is TGTGCCAGCACCGTGGCAGGGCCAGATACGCAGTATTTT. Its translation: CASTVAGPDTQYF.

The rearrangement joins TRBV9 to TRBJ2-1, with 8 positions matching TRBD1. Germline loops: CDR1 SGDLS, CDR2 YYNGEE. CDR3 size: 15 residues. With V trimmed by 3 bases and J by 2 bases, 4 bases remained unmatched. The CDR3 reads CASSAGQVTYNEQFF. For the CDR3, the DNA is TGTGCCAGCAGCGCGGGACAGGTGACCTACAATGAGCAGTTCTTC.

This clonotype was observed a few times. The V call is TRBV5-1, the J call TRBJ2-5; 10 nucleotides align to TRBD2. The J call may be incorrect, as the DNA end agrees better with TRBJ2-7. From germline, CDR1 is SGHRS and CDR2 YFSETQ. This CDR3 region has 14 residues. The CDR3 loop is CASRGPSGSYEQYF. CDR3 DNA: TGCGCCAGCCGTGGGCCTAGCGGGAGTTACGAGCAGTACTTC.

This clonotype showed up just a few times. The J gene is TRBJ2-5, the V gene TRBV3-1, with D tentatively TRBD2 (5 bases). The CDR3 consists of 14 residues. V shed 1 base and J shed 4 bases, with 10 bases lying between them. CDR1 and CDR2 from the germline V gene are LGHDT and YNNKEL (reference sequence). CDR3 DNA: TGTGCCAGCAGCCAAGTCGAGGGAAGAGAGACCCAGTACTTC. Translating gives CASSQVEGRETQYF.

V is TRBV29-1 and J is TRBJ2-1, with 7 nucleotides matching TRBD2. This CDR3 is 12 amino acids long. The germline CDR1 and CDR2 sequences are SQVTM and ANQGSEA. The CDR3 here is CSTRREWDEQFF. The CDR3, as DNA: TGCAGTACTAGGCGGGAGTGGGATGAGCAGTTCTTC.

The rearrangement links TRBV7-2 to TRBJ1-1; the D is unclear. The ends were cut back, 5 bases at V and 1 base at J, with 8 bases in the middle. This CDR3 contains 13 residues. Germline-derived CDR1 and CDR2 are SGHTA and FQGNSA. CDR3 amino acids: CASSASRNTEAFF. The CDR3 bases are TGTGCCAGCAGCGCCTCCAGGAACACTGAAGCTTTCTTT.

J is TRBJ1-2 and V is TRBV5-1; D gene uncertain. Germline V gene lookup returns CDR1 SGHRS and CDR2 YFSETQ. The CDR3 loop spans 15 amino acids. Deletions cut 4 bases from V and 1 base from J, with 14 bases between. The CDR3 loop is CASSTDGTLNYGYTF. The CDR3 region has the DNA TGCGCCAGCAGCACGGACGGAACCCTTAACTATGGCTACACCTTC.

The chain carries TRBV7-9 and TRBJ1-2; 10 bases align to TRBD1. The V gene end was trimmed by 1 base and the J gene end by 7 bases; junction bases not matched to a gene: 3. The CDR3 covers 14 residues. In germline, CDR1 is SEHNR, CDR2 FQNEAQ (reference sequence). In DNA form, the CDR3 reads TGTGCCAGCAGCTTAGGGACAGGGGGTCCTGGCTACACCTTC. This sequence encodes CASSLGTGGPGYTF.

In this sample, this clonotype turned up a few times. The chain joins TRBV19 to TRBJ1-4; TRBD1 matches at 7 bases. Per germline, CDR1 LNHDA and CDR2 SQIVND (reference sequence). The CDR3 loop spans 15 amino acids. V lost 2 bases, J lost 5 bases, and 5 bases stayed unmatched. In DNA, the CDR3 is TGTGCCAGTAGTATATCGACAGGGCGGAATGAAAAACTGTTTTTT. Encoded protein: CASSISTGRNEKLFF. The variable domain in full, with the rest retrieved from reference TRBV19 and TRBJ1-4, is DGGITQSPKYLFRKEGQNVTLSCEQNLNHDAMYWYRQDPGQGLRLIYYSQIVNDFQKGDIAEGYSVSREKKESFPLTVTSAQKNPTAFYLCASSISTGRNEKLFFGSGTQLSVL.

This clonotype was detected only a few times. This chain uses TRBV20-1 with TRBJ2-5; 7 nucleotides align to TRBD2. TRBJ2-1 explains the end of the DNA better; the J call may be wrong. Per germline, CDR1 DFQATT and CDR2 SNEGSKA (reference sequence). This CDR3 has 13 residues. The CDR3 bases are TGCAGTGCTGTCCGGGACTACGACAATGAGCAGTTCTTC. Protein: CSAVRDYDNEQFF.

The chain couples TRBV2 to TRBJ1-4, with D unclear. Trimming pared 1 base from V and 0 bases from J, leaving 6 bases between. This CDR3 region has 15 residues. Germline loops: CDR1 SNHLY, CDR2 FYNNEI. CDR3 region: CASSEDSATNEKLFF. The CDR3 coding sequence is TGTGCCAGCAGTGAAGACAGTGCAACTAATGAAAAACTGTTTTTT.

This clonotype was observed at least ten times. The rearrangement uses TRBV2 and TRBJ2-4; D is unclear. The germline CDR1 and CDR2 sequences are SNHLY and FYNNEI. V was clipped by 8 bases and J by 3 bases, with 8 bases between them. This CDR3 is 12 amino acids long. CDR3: CASHDIKNIQYF. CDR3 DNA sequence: TGTGCCAGCCATGACATCAAAAACATTCAGTACTTC. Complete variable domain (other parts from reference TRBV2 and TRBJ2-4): EPEVTQTPSHQVTQMGQEVILRCVPISNHLYFYWYRQILGQKVEFLVSFYNNEISEKSEIFDDQFSVERPDGSNFTLKIRSTKLEDSAMYFCASHDIKNIQYFGAGTRLSVL.

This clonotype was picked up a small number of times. CDR3 nucleotides: TGCAGTGCTAGAGATCAGCAGGCCTCCTACGAGCAGTACTTC. Translating it yields CSARDQQASYEQYF. J is TRBJ2-5 and V is TRBV20-1, with D uncertain. The J call could be wrong; TRBJ2-7 is a better fit for the DNA end. Per germline, CDR1 DFQATT and CDR2 SNEGSKA (reference sequence). This CDR3 contains 14 residues.

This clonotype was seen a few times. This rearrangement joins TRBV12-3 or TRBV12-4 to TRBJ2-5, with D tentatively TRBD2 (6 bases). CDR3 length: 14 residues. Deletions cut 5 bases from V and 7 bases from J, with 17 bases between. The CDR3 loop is CASSGTQVAGTQYF. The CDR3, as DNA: TGTGCCAGCAGTGGGACTCAGGTTGCCGGGACCCAGTACTTC.

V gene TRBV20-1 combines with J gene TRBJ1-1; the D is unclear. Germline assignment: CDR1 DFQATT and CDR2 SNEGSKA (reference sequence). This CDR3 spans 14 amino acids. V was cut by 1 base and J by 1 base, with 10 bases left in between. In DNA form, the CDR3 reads TGCAGTGCTAGAGGCACCAGGTCGAACACTGAAGCTTTCTTT. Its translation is CSARGTRSNTEAFF.

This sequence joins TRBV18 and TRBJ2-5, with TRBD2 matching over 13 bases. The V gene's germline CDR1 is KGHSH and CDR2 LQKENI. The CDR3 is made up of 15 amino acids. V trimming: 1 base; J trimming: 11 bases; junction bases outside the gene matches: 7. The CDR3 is CASSPQGLAGREQYF. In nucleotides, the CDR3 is TGTGCCAGCTCACCACAGGGACTAGCGGGAAGGGAGCAGTACTTC.

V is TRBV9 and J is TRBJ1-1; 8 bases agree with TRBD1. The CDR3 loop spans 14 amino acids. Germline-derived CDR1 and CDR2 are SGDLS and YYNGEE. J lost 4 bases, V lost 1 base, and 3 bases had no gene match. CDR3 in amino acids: CASSVHTGGTEAFF. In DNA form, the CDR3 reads TGTGCCAGCAGCGTACACACAGGGGGCACTGAAGCTTTCTTT.

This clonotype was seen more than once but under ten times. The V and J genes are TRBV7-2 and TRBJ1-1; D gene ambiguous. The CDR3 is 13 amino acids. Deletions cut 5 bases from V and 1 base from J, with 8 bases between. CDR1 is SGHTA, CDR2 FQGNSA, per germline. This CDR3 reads CASSRDGNTEAFF. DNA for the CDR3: TGTGCCAGCAGCCGAGACGGGAACACTGAAGCTTTCTTT.